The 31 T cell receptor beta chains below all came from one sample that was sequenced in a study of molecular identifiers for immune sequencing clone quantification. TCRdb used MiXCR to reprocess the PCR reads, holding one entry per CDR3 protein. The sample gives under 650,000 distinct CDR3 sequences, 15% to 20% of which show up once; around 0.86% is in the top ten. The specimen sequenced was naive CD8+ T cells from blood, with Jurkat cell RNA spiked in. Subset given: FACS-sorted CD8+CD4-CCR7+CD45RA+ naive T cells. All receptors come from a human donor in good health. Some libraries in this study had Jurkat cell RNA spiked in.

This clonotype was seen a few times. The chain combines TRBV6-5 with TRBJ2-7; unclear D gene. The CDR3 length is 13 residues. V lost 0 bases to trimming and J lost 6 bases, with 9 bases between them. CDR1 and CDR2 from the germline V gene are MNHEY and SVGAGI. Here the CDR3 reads CASSYSRSREQYF. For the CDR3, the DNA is TGTGCCAGCAGTTACTCCCGTTCTCGCGAGCAGTACTTC.

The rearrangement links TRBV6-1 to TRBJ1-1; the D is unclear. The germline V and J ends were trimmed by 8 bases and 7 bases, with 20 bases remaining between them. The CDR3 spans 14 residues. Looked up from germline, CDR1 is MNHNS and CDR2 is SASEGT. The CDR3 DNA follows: TGTGCCAGCTATAGTGGTGTAGGGCGGGGTGAAGCTTTCTTT. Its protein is CASYSGVGRGEAFF.

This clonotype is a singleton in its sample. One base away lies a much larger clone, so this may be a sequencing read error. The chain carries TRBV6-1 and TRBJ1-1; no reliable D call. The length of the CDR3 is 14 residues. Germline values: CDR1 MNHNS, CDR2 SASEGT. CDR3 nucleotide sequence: TGTGCCAACAGCTCGTGGTCAGAAAACACTGAAGCTTCCTTT. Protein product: CANSSWSENTEASF.

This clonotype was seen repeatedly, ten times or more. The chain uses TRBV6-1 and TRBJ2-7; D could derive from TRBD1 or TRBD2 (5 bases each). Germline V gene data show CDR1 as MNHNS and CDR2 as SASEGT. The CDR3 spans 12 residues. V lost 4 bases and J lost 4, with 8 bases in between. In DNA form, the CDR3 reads TGTGCCAGCAGTGGGGACGGGTACGAGCAGTACTTC. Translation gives CASSGDGYEQYF.

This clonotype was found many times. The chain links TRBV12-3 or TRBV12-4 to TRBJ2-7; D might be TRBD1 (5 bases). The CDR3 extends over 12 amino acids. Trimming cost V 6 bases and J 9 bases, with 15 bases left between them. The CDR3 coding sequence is TGTGCCAGCAGCCTGGGGCCTGGGCCGCAGTACTTC. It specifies CASSLGPGPQYF.

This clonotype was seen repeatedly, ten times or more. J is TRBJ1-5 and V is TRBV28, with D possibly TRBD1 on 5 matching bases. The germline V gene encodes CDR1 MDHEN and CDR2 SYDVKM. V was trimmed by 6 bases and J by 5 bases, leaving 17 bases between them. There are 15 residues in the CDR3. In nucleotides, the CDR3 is TGTGCCAGCAGAGGACGCGAGGGACCTTATCAGCCCCAGCATTTT. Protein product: CASRGREGPYQPQHF. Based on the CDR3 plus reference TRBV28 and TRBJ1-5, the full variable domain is DVKVTQSSRYLVKRTGEKVFLECVQDMDHENMFWYRQDPGLGLRLIYFSYDVKMKEKGDIPEGYSVSREKKERFSLILESASTNQTSMYLCASRGREGPYQPQHFGDGTRLSIL.

The CDR3 loop reads CASSLYGGGYTGELFF. CDR3 sequence (DNA): TGTGCCAGCAGCTTATATGGGGGCGGCTACACCGGGGAGCTGTTTTTT. The V and J genes are TRBV11-3 and TRBJ2-2; tentative D call: TRBD1 (6 bases). Germline values: CDR1 SGHNT, CDR2 YENEEA. V was cut by 2 bases and J by 3 bases, with 13 bases left in between. The CDR3 length is 16 residues. The variable domain in full, completed from reference TRBV11-3 and TRBJ2-2, reads EAGVVQSPRYKIIEKKQPVAFWCNPISGHNTLYWYLQNLGQGPELLIRYENEEAVDDSQLPKDRFSAERLKGVDSTLKIQPAELGDSAVYLCASSLYGGGYTGELFFGEGSRLTVL.

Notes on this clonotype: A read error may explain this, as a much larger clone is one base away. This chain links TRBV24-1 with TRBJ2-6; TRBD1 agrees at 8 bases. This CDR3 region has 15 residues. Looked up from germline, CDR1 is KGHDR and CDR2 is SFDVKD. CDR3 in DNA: TGTGCCGCCAGTGAACAGGGGGCTGGGGCCAACGTCCTGACTTTC. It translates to CAASEQGAGANVLTF.

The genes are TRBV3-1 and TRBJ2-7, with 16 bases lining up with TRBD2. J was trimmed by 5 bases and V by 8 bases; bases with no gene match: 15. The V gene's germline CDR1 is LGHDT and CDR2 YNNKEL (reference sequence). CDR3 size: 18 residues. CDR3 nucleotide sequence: TGTGCCAGCGCAGAAGGGACTAGCGGGAGGGCCTACTCTGACGAGCAGTACTTC. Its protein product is CASAEGTSGRAYSDEQYF.

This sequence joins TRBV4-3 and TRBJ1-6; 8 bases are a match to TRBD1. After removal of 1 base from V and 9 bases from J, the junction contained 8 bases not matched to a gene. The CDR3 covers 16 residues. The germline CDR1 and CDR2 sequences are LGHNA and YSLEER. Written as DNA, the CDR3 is TGCGCCAGCAGCCAAGTTTACAGGGGGGAGTTTTCACCCCTCCACTTT. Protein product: CASSQVYRGEFSPLHF.

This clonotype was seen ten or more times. The CDR3 is CASSVVQGFQTEAFF. Here the CDR3 DNA reads TGTGCCAGCAGCGTAGTTCAGGGATTTCAGACTGAAGCTTTCTTT. The chain carries TRBV9 and TRBJ1-1; perhaps TRBD1 as D (5 bases). The CDR3 spans 15 residues. The ends were cut back, 0 bases at V and 5 bases at J, with 14 bases in the middle. The germline gives CDR1 SGDLS, CDR2 YYNGEE.

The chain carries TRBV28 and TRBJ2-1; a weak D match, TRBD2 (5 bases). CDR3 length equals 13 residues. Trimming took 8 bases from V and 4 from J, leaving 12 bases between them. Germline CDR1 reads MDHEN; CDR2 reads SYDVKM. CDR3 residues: CASLRTGYNEQFF. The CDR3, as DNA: TGTGCCAGCCTCAGGACTGGTTACAATGAGCAGTTCTTC.

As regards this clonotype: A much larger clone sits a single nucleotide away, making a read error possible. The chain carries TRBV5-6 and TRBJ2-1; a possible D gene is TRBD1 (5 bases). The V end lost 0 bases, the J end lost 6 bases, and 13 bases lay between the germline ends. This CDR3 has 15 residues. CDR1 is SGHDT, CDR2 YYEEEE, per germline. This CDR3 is CASSLVGALGNEQFF. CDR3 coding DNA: TGTGCCAGCAGCTTGGTAGGGGCCCTCGGCAATGAGCAGTTCTTC.

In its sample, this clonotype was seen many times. CDR3 nucleotides: TGTGCCAGCAGCCGCCTGGACGAAGGAGAGCAGTTCTTC. It yields the protein CASSRLDEGEQFF. V usage is TRBV7-9 and J usage is TRBJ2-1; D is ambiguous. Germline CDR1 and CDR2: SEHNR and FQNEAQ (reference sequence). This CDR3 has 13 residues. V was clipped by 5 bases and J by 10 bases, with 15 bases between them.

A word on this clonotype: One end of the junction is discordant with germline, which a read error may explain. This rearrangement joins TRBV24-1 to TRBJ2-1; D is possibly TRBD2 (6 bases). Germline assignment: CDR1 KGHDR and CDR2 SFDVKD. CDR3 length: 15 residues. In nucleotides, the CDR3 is TGTGCCGCCAGTGATGGAACTAGCTTTTATAATGAGCAGTTCTTC. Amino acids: CAASDGTSFYNEQFF.

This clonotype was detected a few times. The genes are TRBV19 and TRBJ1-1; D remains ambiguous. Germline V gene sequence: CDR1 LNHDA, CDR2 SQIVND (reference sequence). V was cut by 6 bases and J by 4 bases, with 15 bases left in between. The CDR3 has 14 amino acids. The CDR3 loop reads CASSPIGYGTEAFF. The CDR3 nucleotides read TGTGCCAGTAGCCCGATAGGTTATGGCACTGAAGCTTTCTTT.

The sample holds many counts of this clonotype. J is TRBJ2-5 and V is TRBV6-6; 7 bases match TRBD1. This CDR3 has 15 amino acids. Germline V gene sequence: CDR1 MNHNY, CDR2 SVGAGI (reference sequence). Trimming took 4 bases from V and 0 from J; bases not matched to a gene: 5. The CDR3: CASSFEDRDQETQYF. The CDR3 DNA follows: TGTGCCAGCAGTTTCGAAGACAGGGACCAAGAGACCCAGTACTTC.

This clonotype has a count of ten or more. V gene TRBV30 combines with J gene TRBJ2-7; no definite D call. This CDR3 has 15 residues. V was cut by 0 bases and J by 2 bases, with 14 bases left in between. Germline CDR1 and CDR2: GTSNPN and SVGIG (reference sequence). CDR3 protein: CAWSVASGLTYEQYF. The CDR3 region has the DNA TGTGCCTGGAGTGTTGCGTCCGGCCTCACCTACGAGCAGTACTTC.

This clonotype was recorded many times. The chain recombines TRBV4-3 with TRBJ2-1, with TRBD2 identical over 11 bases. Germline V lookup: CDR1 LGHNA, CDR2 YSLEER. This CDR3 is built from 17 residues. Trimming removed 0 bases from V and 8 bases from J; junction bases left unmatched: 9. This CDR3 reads CASSQDRASGGHDEQFF. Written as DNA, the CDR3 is TGCGCCAGCAGCCAAGACCGGGCTAGCGGGGGGCACGATGAGCAGTTCTTC.

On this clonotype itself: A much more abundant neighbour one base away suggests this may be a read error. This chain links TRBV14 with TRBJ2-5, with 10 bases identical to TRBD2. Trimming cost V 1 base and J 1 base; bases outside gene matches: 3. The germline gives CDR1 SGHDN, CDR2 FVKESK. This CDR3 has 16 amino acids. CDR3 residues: CASSQGLAGCQETQYF. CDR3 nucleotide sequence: TGTGCCAGCAGCCAAGGACTAGCGGGTTGCCAAGAGACCCAGTACTTC.

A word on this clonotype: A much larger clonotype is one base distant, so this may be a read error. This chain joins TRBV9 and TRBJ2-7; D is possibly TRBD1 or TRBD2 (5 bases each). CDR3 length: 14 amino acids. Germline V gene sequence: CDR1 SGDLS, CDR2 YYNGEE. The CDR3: CVSSVGTRTYEQYF. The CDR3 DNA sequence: TGTGTCAGCAGCGTAGGGACCAGGACCTACGAGCAGTACTTC.

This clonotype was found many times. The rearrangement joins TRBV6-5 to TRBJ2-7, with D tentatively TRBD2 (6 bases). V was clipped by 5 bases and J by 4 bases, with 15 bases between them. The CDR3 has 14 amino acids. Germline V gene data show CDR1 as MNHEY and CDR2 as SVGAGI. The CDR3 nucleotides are TGTGCCAGCAGTCCCACCGGGAGAGCGTACGAGCAGTACTTC. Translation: CASSPTGRAYEQYF.

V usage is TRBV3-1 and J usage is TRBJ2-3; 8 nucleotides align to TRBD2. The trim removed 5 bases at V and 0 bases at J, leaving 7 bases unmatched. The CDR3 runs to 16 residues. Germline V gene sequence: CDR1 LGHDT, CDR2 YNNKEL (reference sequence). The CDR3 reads CASSLRTSPSTDTQYF. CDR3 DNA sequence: TGTGCCAGCAGCTTACGGACTAGCCCTAGCACAGATACGCAGTATTTT.

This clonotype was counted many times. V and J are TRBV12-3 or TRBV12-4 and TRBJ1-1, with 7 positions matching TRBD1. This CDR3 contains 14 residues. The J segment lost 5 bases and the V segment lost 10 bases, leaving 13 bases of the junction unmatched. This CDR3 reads CANTQGGVTTEAFF. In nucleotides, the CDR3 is TGTGCCAATACCCAGGGGGGGGTGACGACTGAAGCTTTCTTT.

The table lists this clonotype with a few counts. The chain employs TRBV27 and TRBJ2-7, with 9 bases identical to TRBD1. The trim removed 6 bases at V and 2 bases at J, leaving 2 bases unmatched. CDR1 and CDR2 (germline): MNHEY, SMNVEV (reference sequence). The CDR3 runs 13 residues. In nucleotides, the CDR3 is TGTGCCAGCAGCAACAGGGGGCCCTACGAGCAGTACTTC. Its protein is CASSNRGPYEQYF.

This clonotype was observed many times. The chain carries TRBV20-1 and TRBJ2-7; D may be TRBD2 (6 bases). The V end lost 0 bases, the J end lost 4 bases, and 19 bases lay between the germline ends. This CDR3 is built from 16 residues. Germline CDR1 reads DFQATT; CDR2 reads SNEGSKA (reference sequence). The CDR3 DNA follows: TGCAGTGCTAGAGATGCAGTGGAGGGGCAGGTATACGAGCAGTACTTC. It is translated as CSARDAVEGQVYEQYF.

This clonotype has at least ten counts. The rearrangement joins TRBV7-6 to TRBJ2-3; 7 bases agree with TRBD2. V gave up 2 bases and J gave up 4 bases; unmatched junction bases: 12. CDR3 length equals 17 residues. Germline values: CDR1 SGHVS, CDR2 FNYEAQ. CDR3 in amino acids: CASSLNGRAGEADTQYF. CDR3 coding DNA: TGTGCCAGCAGCTTAAATGGAAGGGCGGGAGAAGCAGATACGCAGTATTTT.

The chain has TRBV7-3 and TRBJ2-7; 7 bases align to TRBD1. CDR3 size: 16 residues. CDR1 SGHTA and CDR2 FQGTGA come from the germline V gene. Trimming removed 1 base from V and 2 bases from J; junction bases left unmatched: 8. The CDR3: CASSLKVPGQPYEQYF. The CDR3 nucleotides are TGTGCCAGCAGCTTAAAAGTTCCGGGACAGCCCTACGAGCAGTACTTC.

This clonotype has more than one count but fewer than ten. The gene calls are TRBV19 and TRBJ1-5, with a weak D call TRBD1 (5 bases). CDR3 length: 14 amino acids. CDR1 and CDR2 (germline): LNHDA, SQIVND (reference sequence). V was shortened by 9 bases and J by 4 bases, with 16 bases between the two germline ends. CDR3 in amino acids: CASCGLGENQPQHF. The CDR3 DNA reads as TGTGCCAGCTGCGGATTGGGGGAGAATCAGCCCCAGCATTTT. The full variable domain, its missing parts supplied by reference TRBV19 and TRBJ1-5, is DGGITQSPKYLFRKEGQNVTLSCEQNLNHDAMYWYRQDPGQGLRLIYYSQIVNDFQKGDIAEGYSVSREKKESFPLTVTSAQKNPTAFYLCASCGLGENQPQHFGDGTRLSIL.

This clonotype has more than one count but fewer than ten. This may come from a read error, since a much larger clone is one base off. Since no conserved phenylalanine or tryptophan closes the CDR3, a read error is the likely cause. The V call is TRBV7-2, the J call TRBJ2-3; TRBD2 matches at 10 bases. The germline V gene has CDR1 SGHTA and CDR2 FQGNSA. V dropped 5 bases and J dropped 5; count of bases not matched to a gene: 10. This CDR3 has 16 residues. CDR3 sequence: CASSPPLAGAEDTQYS. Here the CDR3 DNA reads TGTGCCAGCAGCCCCCCGCTAGCGGGAGCCGAAGATACGCAGTATTCT.

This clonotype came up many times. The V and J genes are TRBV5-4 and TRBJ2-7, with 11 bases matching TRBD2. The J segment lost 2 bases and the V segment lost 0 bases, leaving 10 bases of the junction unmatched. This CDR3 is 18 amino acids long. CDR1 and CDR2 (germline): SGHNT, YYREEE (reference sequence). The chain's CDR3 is CASSLEVLAGGLTYEQYF. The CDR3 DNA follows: TGTGCCAGCAGCTTGGAAGTCCTAGCGGGAGGCCTAACCTACGAGCAGTACTTC.